The 29 T cell receptor beta chains below all came from one sample that was sequenced in a study of shared clonotypes between healthy human individuals (dated by TCRdb to 2018 to 2020). Library creation used the immunoSEQ multiplex PCR assay. TCRdb obtained this table from immuneACCESS and retained in-frame rearrangements with V and J assigned. These tables miss some clones; where compared with another copy, unresolved V genes account for less than half of the shortfall, and the remainder is unexplained. Across this sample there are about 2 million clones, with around 96% seen only once. The ten largest account for 0.85% to 1.3% of the sample. For the CD8 naive samples, CD45RO-negative cells were positively selected for CCR7, yielding a CD45RA+CCR7+ population from which TemRA cells were excluded. The specimen was naive CD8+ T cells sorted from blood. The intended sense of this specimen's cell subset or site label: CD45RA+CCR7+. The origin of the receptors is a man aged 18 to 29 in good health.

The rearrangement links TRBV15 to TRBJ2-5; 9 nucleotides match TRBD1. The CDR3 extends over 16 amino acids. The V gene's germline CDR1 is LNHNV and CDR2 YYDKDF (reference sequence). V shed 0 bases and J 0 bases; nucleotides not matched to a gene: 2. The DNA of the CDR3 is TGTGCCACCAGCAGAGAGGGGGACAGGGACCAAGAGACCCAGTACTTC. Translation: CATSREGDRDQETQYF. Filled out from reference TRBV15 and TRBJ2-5, the complete variable domain reads DAMVIQNPRYQVTQFGKPVTLSCSQTLNHNVMYWYQQKSSQAPKLLFHYYDKDFNNEADTPDNFQSRRPNTSFCFLDIRSPGLGDTAMYLCATSREGDRDQETQYFGPGTRLLVL.

The chain joins TRBV5-4 to TRBJ1-1; weak D call: TRBD1 (5 bases). CDR1 SGHNT and CDR2 YYREEE come from the germline V gene (reference sequence). V dropped 6 bases and J dropped 2 bases, with 20 bases sitting between them. This CDR3 has 16 amino acids. CDR3 nucleotide sequence: TGTGCCAGCACCCCGTTTAGTCCGGGGGAAAACACTGAAGCTTTCTTT. This sequence encodes CASTPFSPGENTEAFF.

The chain employs TRBV5-1 and TRBJ2-7; TRBD2 matches 7 bases. V trimming: 1 base; J trimming: 0 bases; junction bases outside the gene matches: 4. Germline V gives CDR1 SGHRS, CDR2 YFSETQ. The CDR3 totals 15 residues. The CDR3 reads CASSLSAGASYEQYF. Written as DNA, the CDR3 is TGCGCCAGCAGCTTGTCGGCGGGAGCCTCCTACGAGCAGTACTTC.

The V and J genes are TRBV9 and TRBJ1-1; 7 bases agree with TRBD1. This CDR3 contains 14 residues. V trimming: 2 bases; J trimming: 4 bases; junction bases outside the gene matches: 5. Germline V gene lookup returns CDR1 SGDLS and CDR2 YYNGEE. For the CDR3, the DNA is TGTGCCAGCAGCGTCAGTGCAGGGGGCACTGAAGCTTTCTTT. The encoded protein is CASSVSAGGTEAFF.

The CDR3: CASWGVTEGRYEQYF. CDR3 sequence (DNA): TGTGCCAGCTGGGGCGTTACAGAGGGTCGGTACGAGCAGTACTTC. V usage is TRBV27 and J usage is TRBJ2-7, with D perhaps TRBD1 or TRBD2 (5 bases each). The CDR3 covers 15 residues. Trimming took 8 bases from V and 4 from J, leaving 21 bases between them. Germline V gene data show CDR1 as MNHEY and CDR2 as SMNVEV (reference sequence).

In the case of this clone: It is likely a read error, because the conserved phenylalanine at the end of the CDR3 is missing. No DNA is shown, since the ends of the CDR3 on it are uncertain; the CDR3 is the one TCRdb lists. The chain joins TRBV28 to TRBJ1-1; the table's D gene call, TRBD1, was not cross checked with the DNA. The CDR3 totals 12 residues, both ends included. From germline, CDR1 is MDHEN and CDR2 SYDVKM. The CDR3 region is CASSTQGPRHFH.

On this clone: The same CDR3 also results from other DNA sequences found in this sample. The genes are TRBV4-3 and TRBJ2-1; D gene unclear. The CDR3 has 15 amino acids. Trimming left V 6 bases short and J 0 bases short, with 12 bases between. CDR1 is LGHNA and CDR2 is YSLEER in the germline V gene. The CDR3 loop is CASSPDSSSYNEQFF. The DNA of the CDR3 is TGCGCCAGCAGTCCTGACTCCAGCTCCTACAATGAGCAGTTCTTC.

The rearrangement links TRBV19 to TRBJ1-1; D gene uncertain. V lost 6 bases and J 4 bases, leaving 6 bases between the germline ends. Germline V gene sequence: CDR1 LNHDA, CDR2 SQIVND (reference sequence). This CDR3 region has 11 residues. As DNA, the CDR3 is TGTGCCAGTAGCAGGACCACTGAAGCTTTCTTT. Its translation: CASSRTTEAFF.

Notes on this clone: Other DNA sequences in the sample encode the same CDR3. This sequence joins TRBV6-5 and TRBJ2-1; weak D call: TRBD2 (5 bases). This CDR3 contains 13 residues. From germline, CDR1 is MNHEY and CDR2 SVGAGI. The V end lost 0 bases, the J end lost 6 bases, and 6 bases lay between the germline ends. CDR3 loop: CASSYSGVNEQFF. DNA of the CDR3: TGTGCCAGCAGTTACTCCGGGGTCAATGAGCAGTTCTTC.

The chain recombines TRBV13 with TRBJ2-5; D possibly corresponds to TRBD1 (7 bases). V lost 1 base and J 5 bases, leaving 14 bases between the germline ends. The CDR3 totals 15 residues. The germline V gene encodes CDR1 PRHDT and CDR2 FYEKMQ (reference sequence). The CDR3 here is CASSLVATGTETQYF. As DNA, the CDR3 is TGTGCCAGCAGCTTAGTGGCGACAGGGACTGAGACCCAGTACTTC.

This clone was found once. V is TRBV12-2 and J is TRBJ2-2; the table's D gene call, TRBD2, was not cross checked with the DNA. TRBV12-2 is designated a pseudogene. The CDR3 extends over 16 amino acids. The CDR3 bases are TGTGCAAGTCGCTTAGTTCGGGGCTCGCGGGGAGGGGAGCTGTTTTTT. Encoded protein: CASRLVRGSRGGELFF.

Note on this clone: This sample includes further DNA sequences coding for the same CDR3. This chain links TRBV30 with TRBJ2-1; D not certain. Trimming removed 0 bases at V and 4 bases at J, with 7 bases between. CDR1 and CDR2 from the germline V gene are GTSNPN and SVGIG (reference sequence). The CDR3 extends over 13 amino acids. The CDR3 spells CAWSVHDYNEQFF. The CDR3 coding sequence is TGTGCCTGGAGTGTACACGATTACAATGAGCAGTTCTTC.

V and J are TRBV14 and TRBJ2-2; weak D call: TRBD1 (6 bases). V was cut by 0 bases and J by 3 bases, with 20 bases left in between. This CDR3 region has 19 residues. Germline CDR1 and CDR2: SGHDN and FVKESK. The CDR3, as DNA: TGTGCCAGCAGCCAAGATGTCGCTGACAGGATCGGAGACACCGGGGAGCTGTTTTTT. It is translated as CASSQDVADRIGDTGELFF.

A single count supports this clone. V and J are TRBV6-4 and TRBJ1-6; D might be TRBD1 (6 bases). The CDR3 has 13 residues. Germline loops: CDR1 MRHNA, CDR2 SNTAGT. Between the trimmed V and J ends, which lost 3 bases and 10 bases, there was a span of 10 bases. This chain's CDR3 is CASSEVTGSPLHF. CDR3 DNA: TGTGCCAGCAGTGAAGTGACAGGCTCACCCCTCCACTTT.

The chain is built from TRBV7-6 and TRBJ1-6, with TRBD1 as a possible D gene (6 bases). Germline-derived CDR1 and CDR2 are SGHVS and FNYEAQ. The CDR3 covers 14 residues. With 5 bases removed from V and 8 bases from J, the gap between germline ends came to 13 bases. The CDR3 nucleotides read TGTGCCAGCAGCCCCGAGCCAGGGGATTCACCCCTCCACTTT. Translated, it gives CASSPEPGDSPLHF.

This chain connects TRBV6-1 to TRBJ2-1; D ambiguous. This CDR3 spans 14 amino acids. V was cut by 2 bases and J by 7 bases, with 12 bases left in between. Germline lookup yields CDR1 MNHNS and CDR2 SASEGT. The CDR3 loop reads CASSEPVDRNEQFF. The CDR3 region has the DNA TGTGCCAGCAGTGAACCAGTCGACCGGAATGAGCAGTTCTTC.

This rearrangement joins TRBV7-6 to TRBJ2-7; possible D gene TRBD2, 6 bases. CDR1 SGHVS and CDR2 FNYEAQ come from the germline V gene. The length of the CDR3 is 14 residues. V lost 2 bases and J 4 bases, leaving 12 bases between the germline ends. CDR3 sequence reads: CASSLSGLSYEQYF. The CDR3 DNA reads as TGTGCCAGCAGCTTATCGGGACTCTCTTACGAGCAGTACTTC.

The gene calls are TRBV6-5 and TRBJ1-1; TRBD1 is a possible D gene (5 bases). V was cut by 7 bases and J by 4 bases, with 16 bases left in between. CDR3 length: 14 amino acids. The germline V gene encodes CDR1 MNHEY and CDR2 SVGAGI. CDR3 sequence: CASTAGGESTEAFF. The CDR3 nucleotides read TGTGCCAGCACGGCTGGGGGGGAGAGCACTGAAGCTTTCTTT.

Of note for this clone: The identical CDR3 is also encoded by other nucleotide sequences in the sample. As DNA, the CDR3 is TGCGCCAGCAGCCAGGATCGCGCTAGCTCCTACGAGCAGTACTTC. The encoded protein is CASSQDRASSYEQYF. The chain has TRBV4-3 and TRBJ2-7; D gene ambiguous. The V and J ends lost 3 bases and 0 bases respectively, with 12 bases between them. The CDR3 extends over 15 amino acids. Germline loops: CDR1 LGHNA, CDR2 YSLEER.

The gene calls are TRBV28 and TRBJ1-4; 7 nucleotides agree with TRBD1. The CDR3 runs 15 residues. V was pared by 3 bases and J by 4 bases, with 5 bases of the junction left unmatched. Germline V gene data show CDR1 as MDHEN and CDR2 as SYDVKM. The CDR3 DNA reads TGTGCCAGCAGTTTCCCGGGACAGAATAATGAAAAACTGTTTTTT. It specifies CASSFPGQNNEKLFF.

The rearrangement joins TRBV5-6 to TRBJ2-7; no definite D call. Germline V gives CDR1 SGHDT, CDR2 YYEEEE. V shed 4 bases and J shed 2 bases, with 7 bases lying between them. The CDR3 length is 12 residues. The chain's CDR3 is CASSEITYEQYF. The CDR3 DNA reads TGTGCCAGCAGCGAGATTACCTACGAGCAGTACTTC.

The chain combines TRBV19 with TRBJ2-7, with 10 bases fitting TRBD1. With 5 bases clipped from V and 6 bases from J, the junction kept 13 bases outside the gene matches. CDR3 length: 16 residues. The germline gives CDR1 LNHDA, CDR2 SQIVND (reference sequence). Here the CDR3 reads CASSRVPGTGEFEQYF. The CDR3 nucleotides are TGTGCCAGTAGTCGGGTCCCGGGGACAGGGGAGTTCGAGCAGTACTTC.

About this clone: Distinct nucleotide sequences in the sample also encode this CDR3. The chain carries TRBV5-6 and TRBJ2-7; D could derive from TRBD1 or TRBD2 (5 bases each). V shed 0 bases and J shed 6 bases, with 7 bases lying between them. The CDR3 contains 12 residues. Germline CDR1 SGHDT, CDR2 YYEEEE. CDR3 sequence reads: CASSLGGVEQYF. In nucleotides, the CDR3 is TGTGCCAGCAGCTTGGGAGGGGTCGAGCAGTACTTC.

With regard to this clone: Its ends do not fully match the called genes, so a read error is possible. The J gene is TRBJ1-1, the V gene TRBV9, with no clear D. The length of the CDR3 is 10 residues. The germline gives CDR1 SGDLS, CDR2 YYNGEE. CDR3 bases: TGTGCCAGCAGCGTAGAAGACGGAGCGTGG. It is translated as CASSVEDGAW. Full variable domain (remainder filled in from reference TRBV9 and TRBJ1-1): DSGVTQTPKHLITATGQRVTLRCSPRSGDLSVYWYQQSLDQGLQFLIQYYNGEERAKGNILERFSAQQFPDLHSELNLSSLELGDSALYFCASSVEDGAWGQGTRLTVV.

Remarks on this clone: Distinct nucleotide sequences in the sample also encode this CDR3. The V gene is TRBV7-9, the J gene TRBJ1-4; 7 positions agree with TRBD1. This CDR3 is 12 amino acids long. Germline-derived CDR1 and CDR2 are SEHNR and FQNEAQ (reference sequence). With 7 bases clipped from V and 8 bases from J, the junction kept 4 bases outside the gene matches. CDR3 residues: CASTGGGEKLFF. DNA for the CDR3: TGTGCCAGCACAGGGGGTGGCGAAAAACTGTTTTTT.

This rearrangement joins TRBV27 to TRBJ2-1; D not certain. Germline V lookup: CDR1 MNHEY, CDR2 SMNVEV (reference sequence). The CDR3 sequence is 18 residues long. V lost 3 bases, J lost 5 bases, and 23 bases lay in between. Here the CDR3 DNA reads TGTGCCAGCAGTTTTAGACTCAACCCTCATGTACAGCACAATGAGCAGTTCTTC. It yields the protein CASSFRLNPHVQHNEQFF.

This sequence joins TRBV14 and TRBJ2-5; D might be TRBD2 (5 bases). Germline values: CDR1 SGHDN, CDR2 FVKESK. Trimming took 4 bases from V and 5 from J, leaving 14 bases between them. The CDR3 contains 14 residues. The CDR3 reads CASSPPGKRETQYF. CDR3 coding DNA: TGTGCCAGCAGCCCCCCGGGAAAGCGGGAGACCCAGTACTTC.

The chain carries TRBV7-2 and TRBJ2-1, with 14 bases that match TRBD2. Germline CDR1 SGHTA, CDR2 FQGNSA. J was trimmed by 4 bases and V by 0 bases; bases with no gene match: 5. This CDR3 region has 18 residues. The DNA of the CDR3 is TGTGCCAGCAGCTTAGCTGGACTAGCGGGGGGCCTTTACAATGAGCAGTTCTTC. Its translation is CASSLAGLAGGLYNEQFF.

The V gene is TRBV6-6, the J gene TRBJ2-7; 7 bases are a match to TRBD1. The germline V gene has CDR1 MNHNY and CDR2 SVGAGI (reference sequence). The J segment lost 2 bases and the V segment lost 2 bases, leaving 3 bases of the junction unmatched. The CDR3 is 14 amino acids. This CDR3 reads CASSYDRDPYEQYF. The CDR3 nucleotides read TGTGCCAGCAGTTACGACAGGGACCCCTACGAGCAGTACTTC.